A selection of T cell receptor beta chains follows, all from one sample in a study of HIV-infected patients and healthy controls. A single record per CDR3 protein comes from TCRdb applying MiXCR to the 5' RACE reads. The sample shows about 10,000 distinct CDR3 sequences, roughly 5.2% of them seen only once. The specimen was blood, collected before antiretroviral therapy. Receptors were obtained from an adult with HIV infection. Each CDR3 is given with its conserved first and last residue. Each record gives: D gene, V gene, clone size, J gene, CDR3 protein, CDR3 DNA. D genes are given only for firm matches. Some rows mark clone size as missing; the rest say once, few, many or name a class of expanded clone.

d_call: -; v_call: TRBV4-1; clone_size: many; j_call: TRBJ2-3; cdr3_aa: CASSQDGDTQYF; cdr3_nt: TGCGCCAGCAGCCAAGACGGAGATACGCAGTATTTT
d_call: TRBD2; v_call: TRBV7-9; clone_size: many; j_call: TRBJ2-3; cdr3_aa: CASSFISSGRRTDTQYF; cdr3_nt: TGTGCCAGCAGCTTTATCTCCAGCGGGAGACGAACAGATACGCAGTATTTT
d_call: TRBD2; v_call: TRBV18; clone_size: many; j_call: TRBJ2-3; cdr3_aa: CASSPTLAGTDTQYF; cdr3_nt: TGTGCCAGCTCACCAACCCTAGCGGGGACAGATACGCAGTATTTT
d_call: TRBD2; v_call: TRBV27; clone_size: many; j_call: TRBJ2-3; cdr3_aa: CASSLLAGASTDFEYF; cdr3_nt: TGTGCCAGCAGTCTACTAGCGGGGGCATCCACAGATTTCGAGTATTTT
d_call: -; v_call: TRBV7-2; clone_size: -; j_call: TRBJ2-5; cdr3_aa: CASSLVIDRTETQYF; cdr3_nt: TGTGCCAGCAGCTTAGTGATTGACAGAACAGAGACCCAGTACTTC
d_call: TRBD1; v_call: TRBV29-1; clone_size: many; j_call: TRBJ2-3; cdr3_aa: CSSSDRGADTQYF; cdr3_nt: TGCAGCTCGTCGGACAGGGGAGCAGATACGCAGTATTTT
d_call: TRBD1; v_call: TRBV29-1; clone_size: medium-sized; j_call: TRBJ1-1; cdr3_aa: CSSAGTVGNTEAFF; cdr3_nt: TGCAGCTCAGCCGGGACAGTGGGGAACACTGAAGCTTTCTTT
d_call: -; v_call: TRBV4-1; clone_size: medium-sized; j_call: TRBJ1-3; cdr3_aa: CASSQSAGTPGNTIYF; cdr3_nt: TGCGCCAGCAGCCAGTCTGCCGGGACACCAGGAAACACCATATATTTT
d_call: -; v_call: TRBV28; clone_size: many; j_call: TRBJ2-5; cdr3_aa: CASSLPGDAVQETQYF; cdr3_nt: TGTGCCAGCAGTTTACCCGGGGACGCCGTACAAGAGACCCAGTACTTC
d_call: TRBD2; v_call: TRBV15; clone_size: medium-sized; j_call: TRBJ2-5; cdr3_aa: CATSRDLAGGVGTQYF; cdr3_nt: TGTGCCACCAGCAGAGATCTAGCGGGAGGCGTAGGGACCCAGTACTTC
d_call: TRBD2; v_call: TRBV30; clone_size: many; j_call: TRBJ2-2; cdr3_aa: CAWSSGRGELFF; cdr3_nt: TGTGCCTGGAGTTCCGGGAGGGGGGAGCTGTTTTTT
d_call: TRBD1; v_call: TRBV6-5; clone_size: many; j_call: TRBJ2-7; cdr3_aa: CASSSRQGKHEQYF; cdr3_nt: TGTGCCAGCAGTTCCAGACAGGGGAAACACGAGCAGTACTTC
d_call: -; v_call: TRBV28; clone_size: few; j_call: TRBJ1-3; cdr3_aa: CASTDRLSGNTIYF; cdr3_nt: TGTGCCAGCACAGACAGACTATCTGGAAACACCATATATTTT
d_call: -; v_call: TRBV27; clone_size: many; j_call: TRBJ1-1; cdr3_aa: CASTDMNTEAFF; cdr3_nt: TGTGCCAGCACTGACATGAACACTGAAGCTTTCTTT
d_call: -; v_call: TRBV7-6; clone_size: -; j_call: TRBJ2-5; cdr3_aa: CASSLENGGLGETQYF; cdr3_nt: TGTGCCAGCAGCTTAGAGAACGGGGGGCTTGGGGAGACCCAGTACTTC
d_call: -; v_call: TRBV5-4; clone_size: many; j_call: TRBJ2-5; cdr3_aa: CASSPGQGMGETQYF; cdr3_nt: TGTGCCAGCAGCCCAGGGCAGGGGATGGGAGAGACCCAGTACTTC
d_call: TRBD2; v_call: TRBV20-1; clone_size: many; j_call: TRBJ2-5; cdr3_aa: CSARDFRGGQETQYF; cdr3_nt: TGCAGTGCTAGAGATTTCCGGGGGGGACAAGAGACCCAGTACTTC
d_call: -; v_call: TRBV6-1; clone_size: many; j_call: TRBJ2-1; cdr3_aa: CASSLLAGSYNEQFF; cdr3_nt: TGTGCCAGCAGCTTACTCGCGGGAAGCTACAATGAGCAGTTCTTC
d_call: TRBD1; v_call: TRBV7-7; clone_size: -; j_call: TRBJ2-5; cdr3_aa: CASSPGQGGTETQYF; cdr3_nt: TGTGCCAGCAGCCCGGGACAGGGAGGGACGGAGACCCAGTACTTC
d_call: -; v_call: TRBV3-1; clone_size: many; j_call: TRBJ1-6; cdr3_aa: CASSRETGNNSPLHF; cdr3_nt: TGTGCCAGCAGCCGAGAAACAGGGAACAATTCACCCCTCCACTTT
d_call: TRBD2; v_call: TRBV19; clone_size: many; j_call: TRBJ2-1; cdr3_aa: CASSISAGRYNEQFF; cdr3_nt: TGTGCCAGTAGTATATCAGCGGGACGCTACAATGAGCAGTTCTTC
d_call: TRBD1; v_call: TRBV2; clone_size: medium-sized; j_call: TRBJ2-3; cdr3_aa: CASRTGTGTDTQYF; cdr3_nt: TGTGCCAGCAGGACCGGGACAGGCACAGATACGCAGTATTTT
d_call: -; v_call: TRBV29-1; clone_size: many; j_call: TRBJ2-5; cdr3_aa: CSAAGDYQETQYF; cdr3_nt: TGCAGCGCTGCAGGGGACTACCAAGAGACCCAGTACTTC
d_call: -; v_call: TRBV3-1; clone_size: many; j_call: TRBJ1-4; cdr3_aa: CASSQGLSDRRSEKLFF; cdr3_nt: TGTGCCAGCAGCCAAGGGCTTAGTGACAGGAGAAGCGAAAAACTGTTTTTT